A selection of T cell receptor beta chains follows, all from one sample in a study of immune cell composition in non-small cell lung cancer. The repertoire was sequenced with immunoSEQ multiplex PCR; TCRdb's copy has only in-frame clones and lacks some. This sample has about 6,600 clones; 78% occur once, and the top ten carry 14%. Sequenced sample: lung tumor tissue. The receptors stem from a human donor with non-small cell lung cancer. Both conserved end residues are part of each CDR3. The D gene is left open where the match is weak. Size values are once, few and many counts, or a class for expanded clones, and some rows have none.

D | length | J | V | size | CDR3 | DNA
- | 14 | TRBJ2-7 | TRBV5-1 | - | CASSLGQRSYEQYF | TGCGCCAGCAGCTTGGGACAGCGATCCTACGAGCAGTACTTC
TRBD1 | 15 | TRBJ1-3 | TRBV5-4 | - | CASSPRGQYGDTIYF | TGTGCCAGCAGCCCAAGGGGACAGTATGGAGACACCATATATTTT
TRBD2 | 14 | TRBJ2-7 | TRBV6-5 | - | CASSVAGGPYEQYF | TGTGCCAGCAGCGTAGCGGGGGGCCCTTACGAGCAGTACTTC
- | 15 | TRBJ2-1 | TRBV19 | medium-sized | CASSMWQYSYNEQFF | TGTGCCAGTAGTATGTGGCAGTACTCCTACAATGAGCAGTTCTTC
TRBD1 | 13 | TRBJ2-1 | TRBV4-3 | - | CASSQNFGQGKFF | TGCGCCAGCAGCCAGAACTTCGGACAGGGAAAATTCTTC
TRBD2 | 18 | TRBJ2-7 | TRBV18 | - | CASSPLRLAGGSAYEQYF | TGTGCCAGCTCACCACTACGTCTAGCGGGAGGGTCCGCCTACGAGCAGTACTTC
- | 14 | TRBJ1-4 | TRBV7-2 | - | CASSPNRVEEKLFF | TGTGCCAGCAGCCCTAACCGGGTCGAAGAAAAACTGTTTTTT
- | 15 | TRBJ2-3 | TRBV7-3 | - | CASSPGGVGRFTQYF | TGTGCCAGCAGCCCCGGAGGTGTGGGGAGGTTTACGCAGTATTTT
TRBD2 | 16 | TRBJ2-1 | TRBV5-6 | - | CASSLMTSGDYNEQFF | TGTGCCAGCAGCTTGATGACTAGCGGAGACTACAATGAGCAGTTCTTC
TRBD1 | 16 | TRBJ1-5 | TRBV28 | once | CASSDRDDNLVQPQHF | TGTGCCAGCAGTGACAGGGACGATAACCTCGTTCAGCCCCAGCATTTT
- | 14 | TRBJ2-1 | TRBV5-1 | - | CASSALGGAFEQFF | TGCGCCAGCAGCGCCCTGGGCGGGGCATTCGAGCAGTTCTTC
TRBD1 | 15 | TRBJ1-4 | TRBV7-9 | few | CASSFPGTANEKLFF | TGTGCCAGCAGCTTCCCCGGGACAGCTAATGAAAAACTGTTTTTT
- | 13 | TRBJ1-1 | TRBV2 | - | CASRSTVNTEAFF | TGTGCCAGCAGGTCCACTGTGAACACTGAAGCTTTCTTT
TRBD1 | 13 | TRBJ2-7 | TRBV19 | - | CASSPRTGERQYF | TGTGCCAGTAGTCCGCGGACAGGGGAACGGCAGTACTTC
- | 13 | TRBJ2-5 | TRBV6-5 | - | CASSRDMAREQYF | TGTGCCAGCAGCCGGGACATGGCGAGGGAGCAGTACTTC
TRBD2 | 17 | TRBJ2-5 | TRBV5-1 | - | CASSLGGLAGGQETQYF | TGCGCCAGCAGCTTGGGGGGGCTAGCGGGAGGCCAAGAGACCCAGTACTTC
TRBD1 | 15 | TRBJ1-6 | TRBV7-9 | - | CASSSRQGVDSPLHF | TGTGCCAGCAGCTCTCGACAGGGGGTGGATTCACCCCTCCACTTT
TRBD1 | 14 | TRBJ1-1 | TRBV10-3 | - | CAIIQGPGVTEAFF | TGTGCCATCATACAGGGGCCGGGGGTCACTGAAGCTTTCTTT
- | 15 | TRBJ2-7 | TRBV5-6 | - | CASSLAGGAHYEQYF | TGTGCCAGCAGCTTGGCGGGGGGCGCACACTACGAGCAGTACTTC
- | 16 | TRBJ2-3 | TRBV5-4 | - | CASSSPREGSTDTQYF | TGTGCCAGCAGCTCCCCGCGGGAAGGGAGCACAGATACGCAGTATTTT
- | 13 | TRBJ1-1 | TRBV27 | - | CASSDILNTEAFF | TGTGCCAGCTCTGACATACTGAACACTGAAGCTTTCTTT
- | 13 | TRBJ1-1 | TRBV7-3 | - | CASSFQANTEAFF | TGTGCCAGCAGCTTTCAGGCGAACACTGAAGCTTTCTTT
TRBD1 | 15 | TRBJ1-1 | TRBV18 | - | CASSPPDRPNTEAFF | TGTGCCAGCTCACCACCGGACAGGCCGAACACTGAAGCTTTCTTT
- | 15 | TRBJ2-3 | TRBV9 | - | CASSVAPSSTDTQYF | TGTGCCAGCAGCGTGGCCCCCTCTAGCACAGATACGCAGTATTTT
TRBD1 | 15 | TRBJ2-1 | TRBV5-1 | few | CASSEPGQGANEQFF | TGCGCCAGCAGCGAACCGGGACAGGGGGCGAATGAGCAGTTCTTC
TRBD1 | 13 | TRBJ1-2 | TRBV2 | - | CASSRQGNYGYTF | TGTGCCAGCAGTAGACAGGGGAACTATGGCTACACCTTC
- | 14 | TRBJ2-1 | TRBV19 | - | CASKEGGSYNEQFF | TGTGCCAGTAAGGAAGGAGGATCCTACAATGAGCAGTTCTTC
- | 19 | TRBJ2-6 | TRBV19 | - | CASSIYLGTPNSGANVLTF | TGTGCCAGTAGTATCTACCTCGGGACACCCAACTCTGGGGCCAACGTCCTGACTTTC
TRBD2 | 14 | TRBJ2-1 | TRBV5-4 | - | CASSLGLAPDEQFF | TGTGCCAGCAGCCTGGGACTAGCTCCTGATGAGCAGTTCTTC